Listed below are T cell receptor beta chains from one sample, sequenced in a study of blood T cell repertoires in COVID-19. Assay: immunoSEQ multiplex PCR; the TCRdb copy retains only in-frame clones and omits some. The sample holds 45,000 to 50,000 clones, approximately 83% seen once. Material for sequencing was peripheral blood. The receptors stem from a woman older than 75 with COVID-19, enrolled during active disease. Each CDR3 is given without its conserved first and last residue.

TRBV6-2/TRBV6-3	TRBJ2-1	ASSSRLEQF
TRBV4-1	TRBJ2-3	ASSQVERPGTDTQY
TRBV9	TRBJ2-1	ASSVGLSGGAYNEQF
TRBV18	TRBJ2-5	ASSPPGLGETQY
TRBV5-5	TRBJ1-2	ASSLVSSNYGYT
TRBV10-3	TRBJ2-7	AITPGVPYEQY
TRBV11-1	TRBJ2-7	ASSLDRGQAYEQY
TRBV5-1	TRBJ2-3	ASSLVQSSTDTQY
TRBV5-1	TRBJ2-2	ASSSPPAGVGELF
TRBV7-2	TRBJ1-5	ASSLWSDTSQPQH
TRBV9	TRBJ2-3	ASSVGLVTDTQY
TRBV4-1	TRBJ2-5	ASSPTGAARETQY
TRBV4-3	TRBJ2-7	ASSQDLAGETYEQY
TRBV19	TRBJ1-5	ASSLDRVAQPQH